Given below is one T cell receptor beta chain in context. The target antigen is unknown. The data were obtained in a study of a mutant IDH1 vaccine in newly diagnosed glioma. Background on the study: At weeks 1, 3, 5, 7, 11, 15, 19 and 23, patients received a vaccination, eight in all. Prior therapy was radiotherapy, temozolomide, or both; most received both.

Time point of the sample: week 5, during vaccination. Every single dose of the vaccine, 300 ug of mutant IDH1 20-mer peptide, came with topical imiquimod. This CDR3 is 16 amino acids long. Losses at the gene ends were 0 bases for V and 5 bases for J; bases not matched to a gene: 6. Germline V gene lookup returns CDR1 MNHEY and CDR2 SVGAGI. Repertoires were generated with immunoSEQ multiplex PCR, while TCRdb's copy carries only in-frame clones and drops some. The table records 40,000 to 65,000 clones, around 80% of them present only once. The sequencing here drew on PBMCs, taken from a glioma patient whose treatment included an IDH1 peptide vaccine. The sequence derives from a woman aged 40 to 55 with glioma. V gene TRBV6-5 combines with J gene TRBJ1-1; the match to TRBD1 covers 10 bases. Written as DNA, the CDR3 is TGTGCCAGCAGTTACTCCGGGACAGGGGTTTGGACTGAAGCTTTCTTT. This gives the protein CASSYSGTGVWTEAFF.